Shown below are 6 T cell receptor beta chains from a single sample sequenced in a study of identifying expanded T cells in peripheral blood. TCRdb's table, derived via immunoSEQ multiplex PCR, lists solely in-frame clones and lacks some. The repertoire holds just over 90,000 clones, with about 88% as singletons. The specimen sequenced was blood. The receptors stem from a person aged 18-69 years in good health.

This chain links TRBV4-2 with TRBJ2-3; D gene uncertain. The CDR3 has 16 amino acids. The germline V and J ends were trimmed by 0 bases and 1 base, with 11 bases remaining between them. The V gene's germline CDR1 is LGHNA and CDR2 YNFKEQ. The CDR3 spells CASSQDLVTGTDTQYF. The DNA for the CDR3 is TGTGCCAGCAGCCAAGACCTAGTTACCGGCACAGATACGCAGTATTTT.

The genes are TRBV5-1 and TRBJ1-3; D unclear. The germline V and J ends were trimmed by 6 bases and 3 bases, with 16 bases remaining between them. The CDR3 spans 15 residues. Per germline, CDR1 SGHRS and CDR2 YFSETQ. The CDR3 DNA reads TGCGCCAGCACCCCATCGTCAGGAAGTGGAAACACCATATATTTT. Translation: CASTPSSGSGNTIYF.

The chain has TRBV5-1 and TRBJ2-5, with a tentative D call TRBD1 (6 bases). CDR1 and CDR2 (germline): SGHRS, YFSETQ. This CDR3 is built from 15 residues. Trimming cost V 1 base and J 1 base, with 11 bases left between them. The CDR3, as DNA: TGCGCCAGCAGCTTGACGGGACAAGTCCAAGAGACCCAGTACTTC. This sequence encodes CASSLTGQVQETQYF.

The CDR3, as DNA: TGTGCCAGCAGTAGCGGACTAGCGGAAACCTACGAGCAGTACTTC. Amino acid sequence: CASSSGLAETYEQYF. The chain couples TRBV6-1 to TRBJ2-7, with 10 bases fitting TRBD2. CDR3 length: 15 amino acids. The V segment lost 5 bases and the J segment 2 bases; nucleotides outside the gene matches: 6. Per the germline V gene, CDR1 is MNHNS and CDR2 is SASEGT.

A single count supports this clone. The chain's CDR3 is CASSSTGTANEKLFF. The CDR3, as DNA: TGTGCCAGCAGTAGTACAGGCACCGCTAATGAAAAACTGTTTTTT. The J gene is TRBJ1-4, the V gene TRBV6-4, with D possibly TRBD1 on 5 matching bases. The germline V and J ends were trimmed by 5 bases and 3 bases, with 13 bases remaining between them. In germline, CDR1 is MRHNA, CDR2 SNTAGT. This CDR3 is 15 amino acids long.

J is TRBJ2-7 and V is TRBV5-1; no reliable D call. V was cut by 0 bases and J by 4 bases, with 14 bases left in between. The CDR3 consists of 15 residues. Germline-derived CDR1 and CDR2 are SGHRS and YFSETQ. CDR3 bases: TGCGCCAGCAGCTTGGAGGGCAGATTATTATACGAGCAGTACTTC. This sequence encodes CASSLEGRLLYEQYF.